These 18 T cell receptor beta chains originate from one sample sequenced in a study of spatial heterogeneity in lung cancer. Specified time point: sample taken at primary tumor resection. TCRdb passed the 5' RACE reads through MiXCR, listing each CDR3 protein once. The profile shows under 85,000 distinct CDR3 sequences, approximately 8.1% of them singletons. Sample: PBMCs, taken at surgery. The receptors shown here come from a male donor with early-stage non-small cell lung cancer.

The genes are TRBV28 and TRBJ2-7; perhaps TRBD1 as D (5 bases). Per the germline V gene, CDR1 is MDHEN and CDR2 is SYDVKM. Trimming stripped 5 bases from V and 2 bases from J, with 16 bases between. The CDR3 is 15 residues long. The CDR3 nucleotides are TGTGCCAGCAGTCCTCACGGACATTCTGCCTACGAGCAGTACTTC. Amino acids: CASSPHGHSAYEQYF.

Ten or more counts support this clonotype. The V gene is TRBV5-1, the J gene TRBJ2-5; D unresolved. Trimming shortened V by 4 bases and J by 5 bases, and 12 bases separated the two germline ends. Germline V gene data show CDR1 as SGHRS and CDR2 as YFSETQ. There are 13 residues in the CDR3. The CDR3 sequence is CASSPAAPETQYF. The CDR3, as DNA: TGCGCCAGCAGCCCGGCTGCGCCGGAGACCCAGTACTTC.

In its sample, this clonotype was seen many times. This chain connects TRBV10-3 to TRBJ2-3, with D possibly matching TRBD2 (6 bases). V lost 2 bases and J lost 0, with 18 bases in between. There are 18 residues in the CDR3. Germline V gene data show CDR1 as ENHRY and CDR2 as SYGVKD. The CDR3 spells CAISEPLGLPTSTDTQYF. CDR3 in DNA: TGTGCCATCAGTGAGCCTTTAGGACTACCCACTAGCACAGATACGCAGTATTTT.

Many counts were recorded for this clonotype. The V and J genes are TRBV11-2 and TRBJ1-2; possible D gene TRBD1, 6 bases. The CDR3 spans 16 residues. The germline V gene has CDR1 SGHAT and CDR2 FQNNGV. V was cut by 1 base and J by 4 bases, with 16 bases left in between. The CDR3 here is CASSLGPGAPGYGYTF. For the CDR3, the DNA is TGTGCCAGCAGCTTAGGTCCGGGGGCGCCTGGCTATGGCTACACCTTC.

This clonotype was seen repeatedly, ten times or more. V is TRBV4-1 and J is TRBJ2-5; 10 nucleotides match TRBD2. V shed 4 bases, J shed 4 bases, and the junction held 3 bases outside the gene matches. Germline CDR1 and CDR2: MGHRA and YSYEKL. This CDR3 has 14 amino acids. In DNA form, the CDR3 reads TGCGCCAGCAGCCTACTAGCGGGGATAGAGACCCAGTACTTC. Encoded protein: CASSLLAGIETQYF.

In its sample, this clonotype was seen many times. The chain employs TRBV7-9 and TRBJ2-1, with D perhaps matching TRBD2 (5 bases). Germline V gene sequence: CDR1 SEHNR, CDR2 FQNEAQ (reference sequence). There are 13 residues in the CDR3. Trimming took 3 bases from V and 8 from J, leaving 11 bases between them. The CDR3 coding sequence is TGTGCCAGCAGCTTGAGTAGTAGCGATGAGCAGTTCTTC. This codes for CASSLSSSDEQFF.

This clonotype was counted a few times. The V and J genes are TRBV4-3 and TRBJ2-4, with 8 bases matching TRBD2. Germline assignment: CDR1 LGHNA and CDR2 YSLEER. The CDR3 runs 19 residues. Germline trimming cut 1 base from V and 0 bases from J; bases unmatched to any gene: 11. DNA for the CDR3: TGCGCCAGCAGCCAAGTAGGCGGAGGCGGGGGGTTAGCCAAAAACATTCAGTACTTC. Translation gives CASSQVGGGGGLAKNIQYF.

The rearrangement uses TRBV6-1 and TRBJ1-2; 9 bases match TRBD1. V dropped 4 bases and J dropped 2; count of bases not matched to a gene: 5. This CDR3 contains 15 residues. Per germline, CDR1 MNHNS and CDR2 SASEGT. For the CDR3, the DNA is TGTGCCAGCAGTGTGGGGACAGGGACCAACTATGGCTACACCTTC. Amino acid sequence: CASSVGTGTNYGYTF.

This clonotype appeared a few times. The J gene is TRBJ2-7, the V gene TRBV7-9; tentative D call: TRBD1 (5 bases). Germline CDR1 and CDR2: SEHNR and FQNEAQ (reference sequence). This CDR3 is 14 amino acids long. Trimming removed 0 bases from V and 6 bases from J, with 12 bases in between. CDR3 sequence reads: CASSLAGQGGEQYF. CDR3 coding DNA: TGTGCCAGCAGCTTAGCGGGGCAGGGTGGCGAGCAGTACTTC.

The CDR3 is CSVEGTGWSSGELFF. DNA of the CDR3: TGCAGCGTGGAGGGGACAGGGTGGAGTTCCGGGGAGCTGTTTTTT. The rearrangement links TRBV29-1 to TRBJ2-2; 9 nucleotides match TRBD1. The CDR3 has 15 amino acids. V shed 6 bases, J shed 6 bases, and the junction held 11 bases outside the gene matches. Per germline, CDR1 SQVTM and CDR2 ANQGSEA.

This clonotype appeared many times. The CDR3 reads CASSQERDRVRYGYTF. CDR3 sequence (DNA): TGTGCCAGCAGCCAAGAGAGAGACAGGGTGCGTTATGGCTACACCTTC. This chain uses TRBV4-2 with TRBJ1-2; 7 bases line up with TRBD1. CDR1 is LGHNA, CDR2 YNFKEQ, per germline. This CDR3 has 16 amino acids. V trimming: 0 bases; J trimming: 5 bases; junction bases outside the gene matches: 9.

The sample holds many counts of this clonotype. This sequence joins TRBV7-3 and TRBJ2-5, with 9 bases fitting TRBD2. This CDR3 has 16 residues. Per the germline V gene, CDR1 is SGHTA and CDR2 is FQGTGA. J gave up 4 bases and V 5 bases, and 11 bases lay outside the gene matches. This chain's CDR3 is CASSLNGGAGGETQYF. The CDR3 region has the DNA TGTGCCAGCAGCCTGAACGGGGGAGCGGGAGGAGAGACCCAGTACTTC.

V and J are TRBV29-1 and TRBJ1-1, with TRBD1 identical over 10 bases. Looked up from germline, CDR1 is SQVTM and CDR2 is ANQGSEA. V lost 8 bases, J lost 6 bases, and 12 bases stayed unmatched. CDR3 length equals 14 residues. The CDR3 DNA is TGCAGCTGCTCCATGGGACAGGGGTCCGCTGAAGCTTTCTTT. Translated, it gives CSCSMGQGSAEAFF.

This clonotype occurred many times. The V gene is TRBV19, the J gene TRBJ1-1; perhaps TRBD1 as D (5 bases). The germline V gene encodes CDR1 LNHDA and CDR2 SQIVND (reference sequence). The length of the CDR3 is 17 residues. V was clipped by 5 bases and J by 0 bases, with 19 bases between them. The CDR3 region has the DNA TGTGCCAGTAGTTCCAATTTTGGGACGGCGATGAACACTGAAGCTTTCTTT. Translating it yields CASSSNFGTAMNTEAFF.

This clonotype was counted many times. The chain links TRBV7-8 to TRBJ2-3; 14 bases are a match to TRBD2. Germline V CDR1 and CDR2: SGHVS, FQNEAQ. J lost 4 bases, V lost 1 base, and 10 bases had no gene match. CDR3 length: 19 residues. CDR3 DNA: TGTGCCAGCAGCTTAGTCCCAGGGACTAGCGGGAGTGAGGCAGATACGCAGTATTTT. Amino acids: CASSLVPGTSGSEADTQYF. The complete variable domain, with remaining parts taken from reference TRBV7-8 and TRBJ2-3, reads GAGVSQSPRYKVAKRGQDVALRCDPISGHVSLFWYQQALGQGPEFLTYFQNEAQLDKSGLPSDRFFAERPEGSVSTLKIQRTQQEDSAVYLCASSLVPGTSGSEADTQYFGPGTRLTVL.

This clonotype has more than one count but fewer than ten. The V gene is TRBV5-1, the J gene TRBJ2-6, with D possibly being TRBD1 (5 bases). The CDR3 sequence is 17 residues long. The V gene's germline CDR1 is SGHRS and CDR2 YFSETQ. V shed 2 bases and J shed 0 bases, with 12 bases lying between them. In nucleotides, the CDR3 is TGCGCCAGCAGCTTAGGTACAGGTCCCTCTGGGGCCAACGTCCTGACTTTC. Protein: CASSLGTGPSGANVLTF.

In this sample, this clonotype turned up many times. This chain connects TRBV5-1 to TRBJ1-1; TRBD1 aligns across 7 bases. This CDR3 is 15 amino acids long. The germline V gene encodes CDR1 SGHRS and CDR2 YFSETQ. V was pared by 5 bases and J by 0 bases, with 7 bases of the junction left unmatched. The CDR3 bases are TGCGCCAGCAGTTATCAGGGGGGAATGAACACTGAAGCTTTCTTT. This codes for CASSYQGGMNTEAFF. The variable domain in full, with the rest retrieved from reference TRBV5-1 and TRBJ1-1, is KAGVTQTPRYLIKTRGQQVTLSCSPISGHRSVSWYQQTPGQGLQFLFEYFSETQRNKGNFPGRFSGRQFSNSRSEMNVSTLELGDSALYLCASSYQGGMNTEAFFGQGTRLTVV.

V gene TRBV18 combines with J gene TRBJ2-3; TRBD2 agrees at 14 bases. CDR3 length equals 15 residues. V shed 3 bases, J shed 9 bases, and the junction held 5 bases outside the gene matches. Per germline, CDR1 KGHSH and CDR2 LQKENI. The CDR3 sequence is CASSPGTSGSSTQYF. CDR3 sequence (DNA): TGTGCCAGCTCACCCGGGACTAGCGGGAGTAGCACGCAGTATTTT.